The clone carrying this TCR beta chain was observed a handful of times. Its specificity is not known. The authors prepared the TCRbeta library with unique molecular identifiers. TCRdb re-called the PCR reads through MiXCR, storing one row per CDR3 protein. The sample lists 450,000 to 600,000 distinct CDR3 sequences; 13% were seen once. The data originate from a study of T-cell reconstitution after alpha-beta-depleted transplantation in children. Study results and limitations: Surviving recipient T cells and thymic progenitors underlay high day-60 TCRbeta diversity in some patients. About two months after transplant, alpha-beta T cells reportedly came from several hundred expanded graft clones. T-cell counts and diversity were attributed mostly to newly produced T cells one year after transplant.

The V end lost 2 bases, the J end lost 5 bases, and 11 bases lay between the germline ends. The CDR3 is made up of 13 amino acids. CDR1 is SGDLS and CDR2 is YYNGEE in the germline V gene. The rearrangement links TRBV9 to TRBJ2-7; no firm D call. Sequenced here: PBMCs, mostly from graft donor cells, sampled 360 days after TCRalphabeta/CD19-depleted stem cell transplant. The TCR sequence derives from a male patient younger than 18 who had a stem cell transplant for acute myeloid leukemia, so the T cells may come from the graft donor. The CDR3 sequence is CASSVTIWHEQYF. The DNA for the CDR3 is TGTGCCAGCAGCGTTACTATCTGGCACGAGCAGTACTTC. Full variable domain (outside the CDR3, taken from reference TRBV9 and TRBJ2-7): DSGVTQTPKHLITATGQRVTLRCSPRSGDLSVYWYQQSLDQGLQFLIQYYNGEERAKGNILERFSAQQFPDLHSELNLSSLELGDSALYFCASSVTIWHEQYFGPGTRLTVT.